Below, 29 T cell receptor beta chains from the same sample are listed, as sequenced in a study of cytomegalovirus exposure and HLA in healthy donors (dated by TCRdb to 2017 to 2019). The library was prepared using the immunoSEQ multiplex PCR assay. A mixture of 60 forward primers for TCR Vbeta segments and 13 reverse primers for TCR Jbeta segments was used in the multiplex PCR. TCRdb holds this immuneACCESS table with in-frame rearrangements only. Some clones are missing; in checked studies, unresolved V genes explain under half, and the rest has no known cause. The sample table gives approximately 58,000 clones. 3.6% of the sample comes from the top ten. Sequencing was done on a sample of PBMCs. The receptors were gathered from a woman between 18 and 29 years old in good health and CMV-seronegative.

The CDR3, as DNA: TGTGCCAGCAAACGGGGACAGGGAAAGAGGGAGCAGTACTTC. Its protein is CASKRGQGKREQYF. J is TRBJ2-7 and V is TRBV2, with TRBD1 identical over 9 bases. Germline V gene data show CDR1 as SNHLY and CDR2 as FYNNEI. V lost 7 bases to trimming and J lost 7 bases; unmatched junction nucleotides: 11. The CDR3 length is 14 residues.

This chain joins TRBV6-6 and TRBJ1-2; D remains unclear. The CDR3 is 13 amino acids. V lost 2 bases, J lost 5 bases, and 9 bases lay in between. Germline V CDR1 and CDR2: MNHNY, SVGAGI (reference sequence). CDR3 sequence: CASSYDEVYGYTF. The CDR3 DNA sequence: TGTGCCAGCAGTTACGATGAGGTTTATGGCTACACCTTC.

The chain uses TRBV5-1 and TRBJ2-7; D remains unclear. This CDR3 has 13 amino acids. Germline V gives CDR1 SGHRS, CDR2 YFSETQ. Trimming shortened V by 0 bases and J by 7 bases, and 11 bases separated the two germline ends. The CDR3 spells CASSLALAGEQYF. The DNA of the CDR3 is TGCGCCAGCAGCTTGGCCCTGGCAGGTGAGCAGTACTTC.

The V gene is TRBV10-2, the J gene TRBJ2-7, with 9 bases that match TRBD2. CDR3 length equals 14 residues. CDR1 and CDR2 (germline): WSHSY, SAAADI. J lost 2 bases, V lost 4 bases, and 3 bases had no gene match. CDR3 coding DNA: TGCGCCAGCAGTGGACTAGCGGCAACCTACGAGCAGTACTTC. Its translation: CASSGLAATYEQYF.

The chain uses TRBV7-9 and TRBJ1-3, with D unresolved. Germline assignment: CDR1 SEHNR and CDR2 FQNEAQ (reference sequence). The CDR3 length is 13 residues. V lost 5 bases, J lost 8 bases, and 13 bases lay in between. DNA of the CDR3: TGTGCCAGCAGCGGTACCAGAGAGGACACCATATATTTT. Its translation: CASSGTREDTIYF. The variable domain in full, completed from reference TRBV7-9 and TRBJ1-3, reads DTGVSQNPRHKITKRGQNVTFRCDPISEHNRLYWYRQTLGQGPEFLTYFQNEAQLEKSRLLSDRFSAERPKGSFSTLEIQRTEQGDSAMYLCASSGTREDTIYFGEGSWLTVV.

V and J are TRBV18 and TRBJ1-5; 9 bases are a match to TRBD1. The germline V gene has CDR1 KGHSH and CDR2 LQKENI. Unmatched junction bases numbered 13, after V lost 3 bases and J lost 7 bases. This CDR3 comprises 17 residues. DNA of the CDR3: TGTGCCAGCTCACCTGGGACAGGGTGGGATGGACGCCAGCCCCAGCATTTT. It yields the protein CASSPGTGWDGRQPQHF.

The chain has TRBV4-1 and TRBJ2-7; 7 bases match TRBD2. CDR3 size: 13 residues. The trim removed 8 bases at V and 3 bases at J, leaving 7 bases unmatched. The germline gives CDR1 MGHRA, CDR2 YSYEKL. The CDR3 sequence: CASRPSGGYEQYF. CDR3 DNA sequence: TGCGCCAGCCGGCCTAGCGGAGGCTACGAGCAGTACTTC.

The rearrangement uses TRBV29-1 and TRBJ2-6, with 10 bases fitting TRBD1. Germline-derived CDR1 and CDR2 are SQVTM and ANQGSEA. The CDR3 is 15 amino acids. The J segment lost 0 bases and the V segment lost 8 bases, leaving 4 bases of the junction unmatched. The CDR3 region is CSIGQGGSGANVLTF. CDR3 DNA sequence: TGCAGCATAGGACAGGGGGGCTCTGGGGCCAACGTCCTGACTTTC.

This chain connects TRBV9 to TRBJ2-7; 9 positions match TRBD1. V trimming: 0 bases; J trimming: 4 bases; junction bases outside the gene matches: 5. CDR1 is SGDLS, CDR2 YYNGEE, per germline. This CDR3 has 15 residues. The CDR3 region is CASSVAGTGLYEQYF. The CDR3 bases are TGTGCCAGCAGCGTAGCGGGGACAGGGTTGTACGAGCAGTACTTC.

The chain carries TRBV7-8 and TRBJ2-2, with 7 bases that match TRBD2. With V trimmed by 2 bases and J by 3 bases, 12 bases remained unmatched. The CDR3 spans 18 residues. Germline CDR1 SGHVS, CDR2 FQNEAQ. The CDR3 spells CASSLYGLGLGDTGELFF. Written as DNA, the CDR3 is TGTGCCAGCAGCTTATACGGACTAGGATTAGGGGACACCGGGGAGCTGTTTTTT.

The gene calls are TRBV15 and TRBJ1-5; TRBD1 is a possible D gene (6 bases). Trimming pared 0 bases from V and 6 bases from J, leaving 12 bases between. Germline CDR1 and CDR2: LNHNV and YYDKDF (reference sequence). The CDR3 is made up of 15 amino acids. The CDR3, as DNA: TGTGCCACCAGCAGAGATAGGGGGACGGGTCAGCCCCAGCATTTT. Translation: CATSRDRGTGQPQHF.

The V and J genes are TRBV25-1 and TRBJ1-3, with D perhaps matching TRBD1 (5 bases). The CDR3 extends over 13 amino acids. Trimming shortened V by 3 bases and J by 4 bases, and 7 bases separated the two germline ends. CDR1 is MGHDK and CDR2 is SYGVNS in the germline V gene. The CDR3 loop is CASSEGGGNTIYF. The CDR3 DNA reads TGTGCCAGCAGTGAGGGGGGAGGAAACACCATATATTTT.

The chain uses TRBV14 and TRBJ2-5; 8 bases map to TRBD2. After removal of 3 bases from V and 2 bases from J, the junction contained 8 bases not matched to a gene. Germline CDR1 and CDR2: SGHDN and FVKESK. The CDR3 contains 16 residues. CDR3: CASSQLLAASQETQYF. The CDR3 nucleotides read TGTGCCAGCAGCCAGTTACTAGCGGCTTCTCAAGAGACCCAGTACTTC.

The V call is TRBV5-1, the J call TRBJ1-2, with 7 bases identical to TRBD1. Germline trimming cut 7 bases from V and 7 bases from J; bases unmatched to any gene: 13. The CDR3 is 14 amino acids. Per germline, CDR1 SGHRS and CDR2 YFSETQ. CDR3 protein: CASSTGGTVTGYTF. The CDR3 bases are TGCGCCAGCTCGACGGGGGGGACAGTGACTGGCTACACCTTC.

J is TRBJ1-2 and V is TRBV6-5, with 9 positions matching TRBD1. The CDR3 consists of 14 residues. V gave up 6 bases and J gave up 4 bases; unmatched junction bases: 6. Germline CDR1 MNHEY, CDR2 SVGAGI. The CDR3 is CASRLTGGVYGYTF. The CDR3 nucleotides read TGTGCCAGCAGACTTACAGGGGGCGTCTATGGCTACACCTTC.

This rearrangement joins TRBV7-9 to TRBJ1-2, with D perhaps TRBD1 (6 bases). The CDR3 consists of 16 residues. CDR1 and CDR2 from the germline V gene are SEHNR and FQNEAQ (reference sequence). Trimming took off 4 bases at V and 3 bases at J, with 18 bases between the two ends. The CDR3 sequence: CASSSTTGTFHYGYTF. CDR3 nucleotide sequence: TGTGCCAGCAGCTCTACTACCGGGACATTCCACTATGGCTACACCTTC.

The chain couples TRBV9 to TRBJ2-5, with D maybe TRBD2 (5 bases). The germline gives CDR1 SGDLS, CDR2 YYNGEE. The CDR3 is 13 residues long. Trimming pared 0 bases from V and 3 bases from J, leaving 6 bases between. CDR3 sequence: CASSVGGKETQYF. The CDR3 DNA reads as TGTGCCAGCAGCGTAGGAGGGAAAGAGACCCAGTACTTC.

The genes are TRBV25-1 and TRBJ1-2, with 8 bases matching TRBD1. Germline loops: CDR1 MGHDK, CDR2 SYGVNS. V gave up 6 bases and J gave up 5 bases; unmatched junction bases: 11. The CDR3 has 15 amino acids. CDR3 amino acids: CASRDTGGLSYGYTF. The DNA for the CDR3 is TGTGCCAGCAGGGATACAGGGGGACTTTCATATGGCTACACCTTC.

V is TRBV18 and J is TRBJ2-1; maybe TRBD1 (6 bases). Trimming removed 4 bases at V and 1 base at J, with 14 bases between. Germline-derived CDR1 and CDR2 are KGHSH and LQKENI. The CDR3 spans 16 residues. DNA of the CDR3: TGTGCCAGCTCACTACAGGGTAAGGGGTCCTACAATGAGCAGTTCTTC. Amino acid sequence: CASSLQGKGSYNEQFF.

The rearrangement joins TRBV18 to TRBJ2-7; 10 bases are shared with TRBD2. The germline V gene has CDR1 KGHSH and CDR2 LQKENI. V was pared by 5 bases and J by 1 base, with 5 bases of the junction left unmatched. The length of the CDR3 is 15 residues. The CDR3, as DNA: TGTGCCAGCTCAAACAGCGGGAGGGGGTCCTACGAGCAGTACTTC. This encodes CASSNSGRGSYEQYF. The whole variable domain, remainder taken from reference TRBV18 and TRBJ2-7, is NAGVMQNPRHLVRRRGQEARLRCSPMKGHSHVYWYRQLPEEGLKFMVYLQKENIIDESGMPKERFSAEFPKEGPSILRIQQVVRGDSAAYFCASSNSGRGSYEQYFGPGTRLTVT.

The V call is TRBV13, the J call TRBJ2-2; maybe TRBD2 (6 bases). The CDR3 is made up of 16 amino acids. Germline CDR1 is PRHDT and CDR2 is FYEKMQ (reference sequence). Trimming stripped 2 bases from V and 5 bases from J, with 15 bases between. The CDR3 sequence: CASSLRRLVGTGELFF. CDR3 bases: TGTGCCAGCAGCTTAAGAAGACTAGTTGGTACCGGGGAGCTGTTTTTT.

V is TRBV27 and J is TRBJ1-1; 7 nucleotides line up with TRBD1. CDR3 length: 13 residues. Germline assignment: CDR1 MNHEY and CDR2 SMNVEV (reference sequence). Trimming cost V 1 base and J 8 bases; bases outside gene matches: 4. This CDR3 reads CASSLFTGQEAFF. As DNA, the CDR3 is TGTGCCAGCAGTTTATTTACGGGACAGGAAGCTTTCTTT.

The chain uses TRBV10-3 and TRBJ2-3; TRBD2 agrees at 7 bases. The CDR3 sequence is 13 residues long. Germline values: CDR1 ENHRY, CDR2 SYGVKD. V was clipped by 10 bases and J by 2 bases; unmatched bases: 6. The CDR3 coding sequence is TGTGCCACGGCCCGGGGGGACACAGATACGCAGTATTTT. This codes for CATARGDTDTQYF.

The rearrangement uses TRBV5-1 and TRBJ1-5; TRBD1 is a possible D gene (5 bases). V was shortened by 3 bases and J by 7 bases, with 14 bases between the two germline ends. Germline CDR1 and CDR2: SGHRS and YFSETQ. CDR3 length equals 14 residues. In DNA, the CDR3 is TGCGCCAGCAGCTCCGGGGGGATCGGCCAGCCCCAGCATTTT. This codes for CASSSGGIGQPQHF.

V gene TRBV4-1 combines with J gene TRBJ2-2; TRBD2 matches 11 bases. CDR1 MGHRA and CDR2 YSYEKL come from the germline V gene. The V segment lost 10 bases and the J segment 0 bases; nucleotides outside the gene matches: 19. This CDR3 region has 20 residues. The CDR3 DNA follows: TGCGCCACCTCGGACCGGGTTTTGGCTAGCGGGAGGTCGAACACCGGGGAGCTGTTTTTT. Translation gives CATSDRVLASGRSNTGELFF.

The chain's CDR3 is CASSESGRGQPQHF. The CDR3 DNA reads as TGTGCCAGCAGTGAGTCAGGGAGGGGTCAGCCCCAGCATTTT. V usage is TRBV2 and J usage is TRBJ1-5; D perhaps matches TRBD1 (5 bases). The CDR3 has 14 amino acids. From germline, CDR1 is SNHLY and CDR2 FYNNEI. The V end lost 3 bases, the J end lost 6 bases, and 12 bases lay between the germline ends.

The CDR3 coding sequence is TGCGCCAGCAGCCAAGAAGGAGGCGGCATTAGGCCTACCGAGCAGTACTTC. It specifies CASSQEGGGIRPTEQYF. J is TRBJ2-7 and V is TRBV4-1, with D perhaps matching TRBD2 (5 bases). This CDR3 is built from 17 residues. Trimming took 0 bases from V and 6 from J, leaving 21 bases between them. Germline loops: CDR1 MGHRA, CDR2 YSYEKL.

The J gene is TRBJ1-2, the V gene TRBV29-1; 9 bases are shared with TRBD1. Losses at the gene ends were 4 bases for V and 2 bases for J; bases not matched to a gene: 2. This CDR3 comprises 13 residues. Germline assignment: CDR1 SQVTM and CDR2 ANQGSEA. The CDR3 nucleotides read TGCAGCGTTGGACAGGGGGACAACTATGGCTACACCTTC. Translating it yields CSVGQGDNYGYTF.

The V gene is TRBV29-1, the J gene TRBJ1-2, with TRBD1 matching 11 bases. Germline assignment: CDR1 SQVTM and CDR2 ANQGSEA. This CDR3 is built from 18 residues. J was trimmed by 0 bases and V by 7 bases; bases with no gene match: 16. This CDR3 reads CSALAHGQGALANYGYTF. DNA of the CDR3: TGCAGCGCCTTAGCCCACGGACAGGGGGCCCTAGCTAACTATGGCTACACCTTC. Variable domain in full (rest from reference TRBV29-1 and TRBJ1-2): SAVISQKPSRDICQRGTSLTIQCQVDSQVTMMFWYRQQPGQSLTLIATANQGSEATYESGFVIDKFPISRPNLTFSTLTVSNMSPEDSSIYLCSALAHGQGALANYGYTFGSGTRLTVV.